One and the same sample provided the 5 T cell receptor beta chains below, sequenced in a study of T cell changes during pregnancy in multiple sclerosis. Some clones are missing from TCRdb's copy, which holds only in-frame ones; the method was immunoSEQ multiplex PCR. The sample records approximately 62,000 clones, roughly 93% being singletons. The input for sequencing was CD8+ T cells from peripheral blood mononuclear cells, taken in the second trimester of pregnancy. These receptors were collected from a female donor with multiple sclerosis, enrolled in a pregnancy study.

The genes are TRBV27 and TRBJ2-7, with 9 bases lining up with TRBD1. V dropped 2 bases and J dropped 7; count of bases not matched to a gene: 9. In germline, CDR1 is MNHEY, CDR2 SMNVEV (reference sequence). The CDR3 has 15 residues. The CDR3 DNA is TGTGCCAGCAGTTTAAGGCCGGGACAGGGCAGGGAGCAGTACTTC. It yields the protein CASSLRPGQGREQYF.

This chain links TRBV7-9 with TRBJ2-5, with TRBD1 matching 10 bases. The CDR3 consists of 16 residues. Germline CDR1 is SEHNR and CDR2 is FQNEAQ (reference sequence). The trim removed 7 bases at V and 3 bases at J, leaving 11 bases unmatched. The CDR3 loop is CASITYGTGVEETQYF. CDR3 sequence (DNA): TGTGCCAGCATCACCTACGGGACAGGGGTAGAAGAGACCCAGTACTTC.

V and J are TRBV29-1 and TRBJ1-2, with 7 positions matching TRBD1. V lost 7 bases to trimming and J lost 3 bases; unmatched junction nucleotides: 5. Germline CDR1 and CDR2: SQVTM and ANQGSEA. The CDR3 is 12 amino acids. CDR3 region: CSARDRYYGYTF. The CDR3 bases are TGCAGCGCAAGGGACAGATACTATGGCTACACCTTC. The whole variable domain, filled in from reference TRBV29-1 and TRBJ1-2, reads SAVISQKPSRDICQRGTSLTIQCQVDSQVTMMFWYRQQPGQSLTLIATANQGSEATYESGFVIDKFPISRPNLTFSTLTVSNMSPEDSSIYLCSARDRYYGYTFGSGTRLTVV.

The V call is TRBV27, the J call TRBJ2-3; a weak D match, TRBD1 (5 bases). CDR3 size: 11 residues. Germline CDR1 reads MNHEY; CDR2 reads SMNVEV (reference sequence). Trimming took 9 bases from V and 5 from J, leaving 9 bases between them. The CDR3 spells CASIRGDTQYF. CDR3 DNA: TGTGCCAGTATTAGGGGAGATACGCAGTATTTT.

This chain connects TRBV4-2 to TRBJ1-4; 10 bases agree with TRBD1. The CDR3 runs 16 residues. The V segment lost 0 bases and the J segment 6 bases; nucleotides outside the gene matches: 4. CDR1 and CDR2 (germline): LGHNA, YNFKEQ. The CDR3 spells CASSQDGGTGDEKLFF. CDR3 in DNA: TGTGCCAGCAGCCAAGATGGGGGGACAGGGGATGAAAAACTGTTTTTT.